The 30 T cell receptor beta chains listed next were all sequenced from one sample in a study of blood T cell repertoires in COVID-19. Clones were read by immunoSEQ multiplex PCR, and TCRdb kept only the in-frame ones, dropping some. The sample records 150,000 to 200,000 clones, roughly 88% being singletons. The sample was peripheral blood. These receptors were taken from a man aged 55 to 70 with acute or convalescent COVID-19.

This sequence joins TRBV7-2 and TRBJ2-5, with a possible D match to TRBD2 (5 bases). This CDR3 spans 13 amino acids. The germline V gene has CDR1 SGHTA and CDR2 FQGNSA. V was cut by 2 bases and J by 5 bases, with 9 bases left in between. CDR3 amino acids: CASSLSRRETQYF. The CDR3 nucleotides read TGTGCCAGCAGCTTATCAAGGAGGGAGACCCAGTACTTC.

This rearrangement joins TRBV28 to TRBJ2-2; D perhaps matches TRBD1 (6 bases). This CDR3 spans 15 amino acids. V was cut by 2 bases and J by 3 bases, with 10 bases left in between. Looked up from germline, CDR1 is MDHEN and CDR2 is SYDVKM. The CDR3 nucleotides read TGTGCCAGCAGTTTAAGGCACAGGGACACCGGGGAGCTGTTTTTT. This codes for CASSLRHRDTGELFF.

The rearrangement uses TRBV3-1 (or the pseudogene TRBV3-2) and TRBJ1-4; tentative D call: TRBD1 (5 bases). Germline V gives CDR1 LGHDT, CDR2 YNNKEL (reference sequence). Trimming pared 5 bases from V and 8 bases from J, leaving 21 bases between. This CDR3 comprises 16 residues. The CDR3 coding sequence is TGTGCCAGCAGCAATTATGCAGCGGGGGGTCGGGAAAAACTGTTTTTT. Its translation: CASSNYAAGGREKLFF.

The chain is built from TRBV25-1 and TRBJ2-5, with D tentatively TRBD2 (6 bases). Germline loops: CDR1 MGHDK, CDR2 SYGVNS. The CDR3 length is 17 residues. The V end was cut by 3 bases, the J end by 2 bases, with 19 bases between. CDR3 in DNA: TGTGCCAGCAGTGAGTCAGCTGGGCTAGCGCCACAAGAGACCCAGTACTTC. It translates to CASSESAGLAPQETQYF. The whole variable domain, filled in from reference TRBV25-1 and TRBJ2-5, reads EADIYQTPRYLVIGTGKKITLECSQTMGHDKMYWYQQDPGMELHLIHYSYGVNSTEKGDLSSESTVSRIRTEHFPLTLESARPSHTSQYLCASSESAGLAPQETQYFGPGTRLLVL.

The chain has TRBV7-2 and TRBJ2-4; possibly TRBD2 for D (6 bases). V lost 3 bases, J lost 0 bases, and 6 bases lay in between. Germline V gene data show CDR1 as SGHTA and CDR2 as FQGNSA. The CDR3 is 14 residues long. This chain's CDR3 is CASSFGGAKNIQYF. In DNA, the CDR3 is TGTGCCAGCAGCTTCGGGGGAGCCAAAAACATTCAGTACTTC.

The chain carries TRBV11-2 and TRBJ2-7; TRBD2 aligns across 9 bases. J lost 4 bases, V lost 1 base, and 8 bases had no gene match. The germline gives CDR1 SGHAT, CDR2 FQNNGV. The CDR3 spans 16 residues. CDR3 bases: TGTGCCAGCAGCTTAGGGCGCGGGAGGGGTGTGTACGAGCAGTACTTC. This codes for CASSLGRGRGVYEQYF.

V and J are TRBV5-5 and TRBJ1-6; D gene uncertain. V was trimmed by 0 bases and J by 10 bases, leaving 11 bases between them. CDR1 is SGHKS and CDR2 is YYEKEE in the germline V gene (reference sequence). The CDR3 extends over 14 amino acids. The CDR3 bases are TGTGCCAGCAGCTTGGCCGTAGCGAGCTCACCCCTCCACTTT. Amino acids: CASSLAVASSPLHF.

This chain uses TRBV6-7 with TRBJ2-3; tentatively, D is TRBD2 (6 bases). TRBV6-7 is designated an ORF whose function remains uncertain. Trimming left V 2 bases short and J 0 bases short, with 12 bases between. This CDR3 is 16 amino acids long. CDR3 in DNA: TGTGCCAGCAGTTACCGGGACTCAACTAGCACAGATACGCAGTATTTT. Encoded protein: CASSYRDSTSTDTQYF.

V is TRBV10-2 and J is TRBJ1-6, with TRBD1 matching 9 bases. Germline V lookup: CDR1 WSHSY, CDR2 SAAADI. This CDR3 is 15 amino acids long. The junction had 7 bases not matched to a gene; V was cut back by 6 bases and J by 7 bases. As DNA, the CDR3 is TGCGCCAGCAGCCGGGACAGGGTGGAGAATTCACCCCTCCACTTT. Protein sequence: CASSRDRVENSPLHF.

This chain links TRBV27 with TRBJ1-4; 9 nucleotides align to TRBD1. Germline CDR1 and CDR2: MNHEY and SMNVEV (reference sequence). This CDR3 is built from 15 residues. V lost 5 bases, J lost 3 bases, and 4 bases stayed unmatched. The CDR3 sequence: CASSRRQGANEKLFF. DNA of the CDR3: TGTGCCAGCAGTAGGCGACAGGGGGCTAATGAAAAACTGTTTTTT.

The gene calls are TRBV3-1 (or the pseudogene TRBV3-2) and TRBJ2-5; D is possibly TRBD1 (6 bases). The V gene's germline CDR1 is LGHDT and CDR2 YNNKEL (reference sequence). V lost 4 bases and J 3 bases, leaving 12 bases between the germline ends. The length of the CDR3 is 14 residues. The chain's CDR3 is CASSRQGREETQYF. In nucleotides, the CDR3 is TGTGCCAGCAGCCGCCAGGGGAGAGAAGAGACCCAGTACTTC.

The chain employs TRBV19 and TRBJ1-1; the D gene is possibly TRBD1 (6 bases). This CDR3 region has 13 residues. V dropped 0 bases and J dropped 10 bases, with 12 bases sitting between them. Looked up from germline, CDR1 is LNHDA and CDR2 is SQIVND (reference sequence). The CDR3 spells CASSIDSGAPAFF. The CDR3 DNA is TGTGCCAGTAGTATAGATTCAGGGGCGCCAGCTTTCTTT.

The chain employs TRBV2 and TRBJ1-5; unclear D gene. Per germline, CDR1 SNHLY and CDR2 FYNNEI. The CDR3 loop spans 15 amino acids. V was clipped by 6 bases and J by 0 bases, with 12 bases between them. The CDR3 DNA follows: TGTGCCAGCAGCGCCTATAGAGATAGCAATCAGCCCCAGCATTTT. It codes for CASSAYRDSNQPQHF.

The genes are TRBV5-4 and TRBJ2-4, with 7 bases aligning to TRBD2. The CDR3 loop spans 16 amino acids. J lost 1 base, V lost 0 bases, and 4 bases had no gene match. Germline CDR1 reads SGHNT; CDR2 reads YYREEE (reference sequence). The DNA of the CDR3 is TGTGCCAGCAGCTTGGAAGTGGGAGGGGCCAAAAACATTCAGTACTTC. Its translation: CASSLEVGGAKNIQYF.

This clone was recorded a few times. The genes are TRBV11-3 and TRBJ1-1, with unresolved D. Germline V CDR1 and CDR2: SGHNT, YENEEA. V was cut by 6 bases and J by 2 bases, with 10 bases left in between. The CDR3 sequence is 13 residues long. In nucleotides, the CDR3 is TGTGCCAGCAGTACTACAAGCAACACTGAAGCTTTCTTT. Encoded protein: CASSTTSNTEAFF. Full variable domain (outside the CDR3, taken from reference TRBV11-3 and TRBJ1-1): EAGVVQSPRYKIIEKKQPVAFWCNPISGHNTLYWYLQNLGQGPELLIRYENEEAVDDSQLPKDRFSAERLKGVDSTLKIQPAELGDSAVYLCASSTTSNTEAFFGQGTRLTVV.

This rearrangement joins TRBV5-6 to TRBJ2-2; D is perhaps TRBD2 (5 bases). This CDR3 contains 18 residues. The ends were cut back, 0 bases at V and 7 bases at J, with 22 bases in the middle. CDR1 is SGHDT and CDR2 is YYEEEE in the germline V gene. CDR3 coding DNA: TGTGCCAGCAGCTTGGTGCTTTTTACGGGAAACAATGGCGGGGAGCTGTTTTTT. It yields the protein CASSLVLFTGNNGGELFF.

This clone was detected a few times. This chain uses TRBV5-1 with TRBJ1-1, with a possible D match to TRBD1 (5 bases). Germline CDR1 SGHRS, CDR2 YFSETQ. This CDR3 comprises 14 residues. V was trimmed by 6 bases and J by 1 base, leaving 13 bases between them. As DNA, the CDR3 is TGCGCCAGCACCCAGACAGAGACGAACACTGAAGCTTTCTTT. Translated, it gives CASTQTETNTEAFF.

This clone has only one observation. The CDR3 here is CASSLLDRARSNYGYTF. For the CDR3, the DNA is TGTGCCAGCAGTTTACTCGACAGGGCCCGGAGTAACTATGGCTACACCTTC. The genes are TRBV28 and TRBJ1-2; 7 bases fit TRBD1. V lost 2 bases, J lost 1 base, and 10 bases stayed unmatched. CDR1 and CDR2 (germline): MDHEN, SYDVKM. The CDR3 is made up of 17 amino acids.

The gene calls are TRBV4-1 and TRBJ2-7; 7 nucleotides match TRBD2. CDR3 length: 18 amino acids. The trim removed 2 bases at V and 0 bases at J, leaving 13 bases unmatched. Germline V gene lookup returns CDR1 MGHRA and CDR2 YSYEKL. The CDR3 reads CASSQNPLGGRTSYEQYF. The CDR3 DNA reads as TGCGCCAGCAGCCAAAACCCTCTCGGCGGGAGAACCTCCTACGAGCAGTACTTC.

J is TRBJ2-6 and V is TRBV7-3; 7 bases match TRBD1. The CDR3 has 15 amino acids. The V gene's germline CDR1 is SGHTA and CDR2 FQGTGA. After removal of 10 bases from V and 4 bases from J, the junction contained 10 bases not matched to a gene. For the CDR3, the DNA is TGTGCCATCCGGGACAGTGGGTCGGGGGCCAACGTCCTGACTTTC. Translated, it gives CAIRDSGSGANVLTF.

This sequence joins TRBV7-2 and TRBJ1-2; D is unclear. V was shortened by 5 bases and J by 0 bases, with 13 bases between the two germline ends. The CDR3 loop spans 15 amino acids. CDR1 is SGHTA, CDR2 FQGNSA, per germline. In DNA, the CDR3 is TGTGCCAGCAGCGAGAAGGCAGGAACTAACTATGGCTACACCTTC. Amino acid sequence: CASSEKAGTNYGYTF.

This chain links TRBV7-9 with TRBJ2-5; 10 positions match TRBD2. From germline, CDR1 is SEHNR and CDR2 FQNEAQ (reference sequence). CDR3 length: 15 amino acids. The trim removed 5 bases at V and 3 bases at J, leaving 6 bases unmatched. The CDR3 DNA reads TGTGCCAGCAGCACCCCCCTAGCGGGAGAAGAGACCCAGTACTTC. Amino acid sequence: CASSTPLAGEETQYF.

Concerning this clone: Germline and junction disagree at one end, which may indicate a read error. The chain has TRBV7-6 and TRBJ2-1; 10 positions agree with TRBD2. This CDR3 spans 16 amino acids. Germline V gene data show CDR1 as SGHVS and CDR2 as FNYEAQ. As DNA, the CDR3 is TGTGCCAGCAGTTTAGAAGCGGGAGGGTCCTACAATGAGCAGTTCTTC. This gives the protein CASSLEAGGSYNEQFF.

The gene calls are TRBV5-1 and TRBJ2-7, with 9 nucleotides matching TRBD1. CDR3 size: 13 residues. Germline assignment: CDR1 SGHRS and CDR2 YFSETQ. V was pared by 3 bases and J by 4 bases, with 2 bases of the junction left unmatched. CDR3 loop: CASSSTGGYEQYF. In DNA, the CDR3 is TGCGCCAGCAGCTCGACAGGGGGATACGAGCAGTACTTC. The entire variable domain, with the rest obtained from reference TRBV5-1 and TRBJ2-7, is as follows: KAGVTQTPRYLIKTRGQQVTLSCSPISGHRSVSWYQQTPGQGLQFLFEYFSETQRNKGNFPGRFSGRQFSNSRSEMNVSTLELGDSALYLCASSSTGGYEQYFGPGTRLTVT.

This chain connects TRBV5-6 to TRBJ1-5; no definite D call. The CDR3 loop spans 15 amino acids. The V gene lost 0 bases and the J gene lost 3 bases, with 10 bases spanning the gap. Germline V CDR1 and CDR2: SGHDT, YYEEEE. CDR3 DNA: TGTGCCAGCAGCTTGGCACAGAGTCACAATCAGCCCCAGCATTTT. Translating gives CASSLAQSHNQPQHF.

This clone came up a few times. The chain carries TRBV5-6 and TRBJ2-2, with 7 bases that match TRBD1. Trimming at V came to 7 bases and at J to 4 bases, leaving 7 bases not matched to a gene. This CDR3 region has 14 residues. CDR1 SGHDT and CDR2 YYEEEE come from the germline V gene. CDR3 nucleotides: TGTGCCAGCTCCCAGGGGGTCGGCACCGGGGAGCTGTTTTTT. This sequence encodes CASSQGVGTGELFF.

The chain combines TRBV27 with TRBJ1-1, with D perhaps matching TRBD1 (5 bases). CDR3 length: 14 residues. Per the germline V gene, CDR1 is MNHEY and CDR2 is SMNVEV (reference sequence). V shed 6 bases and J shed 1 base, with 12 bases lying between them. The CDR3 nucleotides read TGTGCCAGCAGGGCGTGGGGCCAGAACACTGAAGCTTTCTTT. Protein product: CASRAWGQNTEAFF.

About this clone: Within the sample, other DNA sequences also encode this same CDR3. The rearrangement links TRBV7-9 to TRBJ2-7; D gene ambiguous. V lost 5 bases to trimming and J lost 1 base, with 3 bases between them. In germline, CDR1 is SEHNR, CDR2 FQNEAQ (reference sequence). This CDR3 contains 11 residues. CDR3 protein: CASSLSYEQYF. The CDR3 DNA reads TGTGCCAGCAGCCTATCCTACGAGCAGTACTTC.

The chain carries TRBV13 and TRBJ2-1, with TRBD2 matching over 11 bases. With V trimmed by 4 bases and J by 0 bases, 11 bases remained unmatched. Germline values: CDR1 PRHDT, CDR2 FYEKMQ (reference sequence). The CDR3 is 19 residues long. The CDR3 DNA reads TGTGCCAGCAGCTCCACCGGGACTAGCGGAGGGGGCTCCTACAATGAGCAGTTCTTC. This codes for CASSSTGTSGGGSYNEQFF.

This clone occurred a few times. This sequence joins TRBV19 and TRBJ2-3, with D tentatively TRBD2 (5 bases). V shed 2 bases and J shed 1 base, with 16 bases lying between them. The V gene's germline CDR1 is LNHDA and CDR2 SQIVND (reference sequence). The CDR3 has 17 amino acids. The CDR3 bases are TGTGCCAGTAGTATATGGGGAGCCAATGTAGGCACAGATACGCAGTATTTT. Protein: CASSIWGANVGTDTQYF.